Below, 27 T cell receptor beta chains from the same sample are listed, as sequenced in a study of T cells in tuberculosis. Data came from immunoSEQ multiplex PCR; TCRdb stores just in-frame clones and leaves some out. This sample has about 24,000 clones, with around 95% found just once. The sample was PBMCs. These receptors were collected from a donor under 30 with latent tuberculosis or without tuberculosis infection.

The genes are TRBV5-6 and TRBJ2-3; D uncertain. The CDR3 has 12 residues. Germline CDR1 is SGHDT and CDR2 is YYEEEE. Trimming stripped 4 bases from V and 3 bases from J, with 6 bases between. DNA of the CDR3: TGTGCCAGCAGCCTCCTGACAGATACGCAGTATTTT. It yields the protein CASSLLTDTQYF.

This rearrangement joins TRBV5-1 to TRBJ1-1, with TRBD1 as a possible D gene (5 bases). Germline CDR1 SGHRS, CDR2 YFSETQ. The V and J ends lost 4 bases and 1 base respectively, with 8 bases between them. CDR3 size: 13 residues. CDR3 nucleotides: TGCGCCAGCAGCGAGGACACGAACACTGAAGCTTTCTTT. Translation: CASSEDTNTEAFF.

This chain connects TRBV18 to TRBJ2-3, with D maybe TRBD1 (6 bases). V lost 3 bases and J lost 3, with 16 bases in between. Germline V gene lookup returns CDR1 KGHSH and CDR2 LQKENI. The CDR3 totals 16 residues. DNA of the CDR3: TGTGCCAGCTCACCCCGCACAGGGTCCCTAACAGATACGCAGTATTTT. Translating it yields CASSPRTGSLTDTQYF.

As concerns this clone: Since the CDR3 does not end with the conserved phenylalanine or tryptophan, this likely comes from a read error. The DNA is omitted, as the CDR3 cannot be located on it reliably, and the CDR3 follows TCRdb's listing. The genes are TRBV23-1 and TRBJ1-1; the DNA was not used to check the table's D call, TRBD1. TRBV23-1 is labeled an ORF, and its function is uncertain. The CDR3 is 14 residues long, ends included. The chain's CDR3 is CASSQSAQGATTAP.

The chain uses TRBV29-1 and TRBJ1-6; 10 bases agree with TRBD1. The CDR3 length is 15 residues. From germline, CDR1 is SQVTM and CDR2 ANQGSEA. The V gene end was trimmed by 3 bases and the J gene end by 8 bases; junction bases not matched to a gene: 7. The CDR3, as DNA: TGCAGCGTTGATCATTGGGACAGGGGTGATTCACCCCTCCACTTT. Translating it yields CSVDHWDRGDSPLHF.

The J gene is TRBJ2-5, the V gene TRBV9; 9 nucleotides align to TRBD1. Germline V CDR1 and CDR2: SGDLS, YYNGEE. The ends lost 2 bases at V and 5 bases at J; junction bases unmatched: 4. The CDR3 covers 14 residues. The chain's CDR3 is CASSVTGGRETQYF. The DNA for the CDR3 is TGTGCCAGCAGCGTCACAGGGGGCAGGGAGACCCAGTACTTC.

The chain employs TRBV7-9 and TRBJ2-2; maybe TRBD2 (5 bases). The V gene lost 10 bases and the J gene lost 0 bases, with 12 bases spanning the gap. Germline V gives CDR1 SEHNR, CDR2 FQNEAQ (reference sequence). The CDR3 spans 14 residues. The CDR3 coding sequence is TGTGCCATGCGGGCGGACGCGAACACCGGGGAGCTGTTTTTT. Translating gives CAMRADANTGELFF.

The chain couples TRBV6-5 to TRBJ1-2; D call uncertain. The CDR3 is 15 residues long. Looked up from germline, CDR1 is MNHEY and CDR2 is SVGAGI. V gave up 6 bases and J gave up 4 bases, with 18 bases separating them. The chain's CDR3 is CASSPDPRNGYGYTF. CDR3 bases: TGTGCCAGCAGCCCAGACCCCAGGAATGGCTATGGCTACACCTTC.

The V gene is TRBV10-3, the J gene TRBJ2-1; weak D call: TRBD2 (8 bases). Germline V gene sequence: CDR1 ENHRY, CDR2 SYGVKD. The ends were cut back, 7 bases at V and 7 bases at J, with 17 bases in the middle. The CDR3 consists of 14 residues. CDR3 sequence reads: CAITQRGTVNEQFF. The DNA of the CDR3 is TGTGCCATCACCCAGCGGGGGACAGTTAATGAGCAGTTCTTC.

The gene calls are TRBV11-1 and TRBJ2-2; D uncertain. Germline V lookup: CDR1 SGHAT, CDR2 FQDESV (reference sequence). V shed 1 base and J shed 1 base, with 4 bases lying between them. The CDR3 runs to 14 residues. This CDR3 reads CASSLVGNTGELFF. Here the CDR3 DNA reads TGTGCCAGCAGCTTAGTCGGGAACACCGGGGAGCTGTTTTTT. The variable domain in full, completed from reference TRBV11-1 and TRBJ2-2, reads EAEVAQSPRYKITEKSQAVAFWCDPISGHATLYWYRQILGQGPELLVQFQDESVVDDSQLPKDRFSAERLKGVDSTLKIQPAELGDSAMYLCASSLVGNTGELFFGEGSRLTVL.

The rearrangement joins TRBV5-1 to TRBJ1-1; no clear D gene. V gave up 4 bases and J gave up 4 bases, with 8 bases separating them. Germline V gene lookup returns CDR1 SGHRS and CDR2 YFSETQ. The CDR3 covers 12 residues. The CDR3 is CASSPTGTEAFF. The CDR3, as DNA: TGCGCCAGCAGCCCGACGGGCACTGAAGCTTTCTTT.

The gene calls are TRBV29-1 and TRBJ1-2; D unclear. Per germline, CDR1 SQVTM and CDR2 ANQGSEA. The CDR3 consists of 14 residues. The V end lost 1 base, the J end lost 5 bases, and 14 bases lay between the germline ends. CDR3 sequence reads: CSVEGRHLNYGYTF. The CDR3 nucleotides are TGCAGCGTTGAAGGGCGACACCTCAATTATGGCTACACCTTC.

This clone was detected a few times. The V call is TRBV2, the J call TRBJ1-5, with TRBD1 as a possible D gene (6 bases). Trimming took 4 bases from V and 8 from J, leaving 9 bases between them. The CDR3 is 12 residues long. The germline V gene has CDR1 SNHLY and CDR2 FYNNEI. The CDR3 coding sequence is TGTGCCAGCAGTGGGGACAAGAAGCCCCAGCATTTT. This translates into CASSGDKKPQHF.

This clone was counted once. In DNA, the CDR3 is TGTGCCAGCGCCCGGGGGGGTCGGGAAAAACTGTTTTTT. This gives the protein CASARGGREKLFF. The chain has TRBV27 and TRBJ1-4, with a weak D call TRBD1 (5 bases). Deletions cut 8 bases from V and 8 bases from J, with 15 bases between. Germline lookup yields CDR1 MNHEY and CDR2 SMNVEV (reference sequence). CDR3 length: 13 amino acids.

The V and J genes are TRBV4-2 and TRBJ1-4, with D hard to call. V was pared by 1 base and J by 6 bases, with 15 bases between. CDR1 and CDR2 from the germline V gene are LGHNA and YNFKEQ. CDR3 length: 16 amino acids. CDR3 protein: CASSQGFRGEDEKLFF. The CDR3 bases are TGTGCCAGCAGCCAAGGGTTTCGCGGGGAAGATGAAAAACTGTTTTTT.

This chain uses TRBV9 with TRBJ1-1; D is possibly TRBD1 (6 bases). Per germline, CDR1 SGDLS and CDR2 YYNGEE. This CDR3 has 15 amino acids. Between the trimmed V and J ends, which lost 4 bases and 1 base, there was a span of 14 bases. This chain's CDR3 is CASSPRSQGNTEAFF. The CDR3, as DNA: TGTGCCAGCAGCCCTCGATCACAGGGGAACACTGAAGCTTTCTTT.

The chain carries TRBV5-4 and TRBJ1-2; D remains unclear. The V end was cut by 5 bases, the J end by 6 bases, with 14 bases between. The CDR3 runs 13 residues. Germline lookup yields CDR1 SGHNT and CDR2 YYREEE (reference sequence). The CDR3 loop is CASRSGVTNGYTF. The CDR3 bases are TGTGCCAGCAGGTCCGGGGTAACTAATGGCTACACCTTC.

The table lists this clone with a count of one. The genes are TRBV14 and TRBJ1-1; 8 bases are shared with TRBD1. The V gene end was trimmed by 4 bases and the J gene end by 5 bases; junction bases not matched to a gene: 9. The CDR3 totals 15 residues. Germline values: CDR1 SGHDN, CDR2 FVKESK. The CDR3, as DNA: TGTGCCAGCAGCCCAGGACAGGGAGTCTGGACTGAAGCTTTCTTT. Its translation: CASSPGQGVWTEAFF.

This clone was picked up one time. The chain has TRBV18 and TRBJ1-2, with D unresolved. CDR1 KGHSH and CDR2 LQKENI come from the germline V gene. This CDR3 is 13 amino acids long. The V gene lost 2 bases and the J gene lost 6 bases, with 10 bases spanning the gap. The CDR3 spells CASSPELQDGYTF. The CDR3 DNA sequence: TGTGCCAGCTCACCAGAGTTGCAGGATGGCTACACCTTC.

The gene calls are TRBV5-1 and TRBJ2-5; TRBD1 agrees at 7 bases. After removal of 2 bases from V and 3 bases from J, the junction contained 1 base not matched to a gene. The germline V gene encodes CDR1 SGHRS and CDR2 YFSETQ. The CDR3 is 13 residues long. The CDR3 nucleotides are TGCGCCAGCAGCTTCGACAGGGAAGAGACCCAGTACTTC. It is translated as CASSFDREETQYF.

The CDR3 here is CASTLGQGSTDTQYF. In nucleotides, the CDR3 is TGTGCCAGCACCCTCGGACAGGGTAGCACAGATACGCAGTATTTT. This sequence joins TRBV5-8 and TRBJ2-3; TRBD1 matches 8 bases. Unmatched junction bases numbered 6, after V lost 6 bases and J lost 0 bases. CDR1 and CDR2 (germline): SGHTS, YDEGEE. CDR3 length: 15 residues. The full variable domain, completed using reference TRBV5-8 and TRBJ2-3, is EAGVTQSPTHLIKTRGQQATLRCSPISGHTSVYWYQQALGLGLQFLLWYDEGEERNRGNFPPRFSGRQFPNYSSELNVNALELEDSALYLCASTLGQGSTDTQYFGPGTRLTVL.

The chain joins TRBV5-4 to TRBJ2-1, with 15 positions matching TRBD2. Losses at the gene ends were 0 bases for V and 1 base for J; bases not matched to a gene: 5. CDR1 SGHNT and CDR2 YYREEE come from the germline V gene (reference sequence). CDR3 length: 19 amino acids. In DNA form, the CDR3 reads TGTGCCAGCAGCTTGGCGGGACTAGCGGGGGGTTCTTCCTACAATGAGCAGTTCTTC. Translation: CASSLAGLAGGSSYNEQFF.

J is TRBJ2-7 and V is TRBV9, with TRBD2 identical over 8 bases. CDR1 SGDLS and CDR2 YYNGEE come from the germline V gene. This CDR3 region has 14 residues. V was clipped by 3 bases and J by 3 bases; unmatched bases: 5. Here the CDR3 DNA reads TGTGCCAGCAGCGCGGGACTAGGGCACTACGAGCAGTACTTC. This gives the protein CASSAGLGHYEQYF.

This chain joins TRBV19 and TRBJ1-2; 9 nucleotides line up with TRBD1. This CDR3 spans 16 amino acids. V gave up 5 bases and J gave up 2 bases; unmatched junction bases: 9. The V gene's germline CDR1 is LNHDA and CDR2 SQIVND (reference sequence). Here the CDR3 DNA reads TGTGCCAGTAGTCGTGGAAGACAGGGGGGAAACTATGGCTACACCTTC. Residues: CASSRGRQGGNYGYTF.

The CDR3 protein is CASREGVGVSPLHF. CDR3 nucleotide sequence: TGTGCCAGCAGAGAGGGAGTAGGAGTTTCACCCCTCCACTTT. The chain employs TRBV6-5 and TRBJ1-6, with no clear D. V lost 6 bases to trimming and J lost 9 bases, with 15 bases between them. The germline V gene has CDR1 MNHEY and CDR2 SVGAGI. This CDR3 has 14 amino acids.

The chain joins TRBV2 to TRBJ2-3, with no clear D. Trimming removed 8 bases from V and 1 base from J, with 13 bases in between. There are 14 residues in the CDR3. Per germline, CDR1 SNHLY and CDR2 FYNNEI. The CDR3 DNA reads TGTGCCAGCGAACCACCTGAGGGCACAGATACGCAGTATTTT. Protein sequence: CASEPPEGTDTQYF.

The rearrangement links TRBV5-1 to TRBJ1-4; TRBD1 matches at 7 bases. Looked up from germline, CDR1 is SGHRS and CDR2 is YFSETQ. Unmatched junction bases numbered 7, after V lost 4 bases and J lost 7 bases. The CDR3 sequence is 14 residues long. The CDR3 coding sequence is TGCGCCAGCAGCCTAAGGACAGGAGGTGAAAAACTGTTTTTT. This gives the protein CASSLRTGGEKLFF.